The 3 T cell receptor beta chains below come from one sample, sequenced in a study of blood T cell repertoires in COVID-19. The protocol was immunoSEQ multiplex PCR, while the TCRdb copy is restricted to in-frame clones and leaves out a portion. The sample holds a few hundred thousand clones, about 86% seen once. The sample taken for sequencing was PBMCs or T cells enriched from blood (not recorded which). Every receptor here comes from a woman aged 40-49 years with acute COVID-19.

The J gene is TRBJ2-7, the V gene TRBV6-7, with TRBD2 matching 16 bases. TRBV6-7 is assigned to the ORF class and has an uncertain function. The junction had 17 bases not matched to a gene; V was cut back by 0 bases and J by 6 bases. The CDR3 consists of 21 residues. The CDR3 region is CASSYSGRVGTSGRDLREQYF. The CDR3, as DNA: TGTGCCAGCAGTTACTCCGGCAGGGTAGGGACTAGCGGGAGGGACCTCCGCGAGCAGTACTTC.

The chain employs TRBV2 and TRBJ1-1; TRBD1 matches 11 bases. The CDR3 is 14 residues long. The germline CDR1 and CDR2 sequences are SNHLY and FYNNEI. Trimming cost V 3 bases and J 4 bases; bases outside gene matches: 1. CDR3 nucleotide sequence: TGTGCCAGCAGTGAGGGACAGGGGGTCACTGAAGCTTTCTTT. Protein sequence: CASSEGQGVTEAFF. Filled out from reference TRBV2 and TRBJ1-1, the complete variable domain reads EPEVTQTPSHQVTQMGQEVILRCVPISNHLYFYWYRQILGQKVEFLVSFYNNEISEKSEIFDDQFSVERPDGSNFTLKIRSTKLEDSAMYFCASSEGQGVTEAFFGQGTRLTVV.

This rearrangement joins TRBV4-1 to TRBJ2-1; TRBD2 matches at 8 bases. Unmatched junction bases numbered 2, after V lost 0 bases and J lost 7 bases. CDR1 is MGHRA and CDR2 is YSYEKL in the germline V gene. This CDR3 has 14 residues. CDR3 loop: CASSQEGLGNEQFF. Written as DNA, the CDR3 is TGCGCCAGCAGCCAAGAGGGACTAGGAAATGAGCAGTTCTTC.